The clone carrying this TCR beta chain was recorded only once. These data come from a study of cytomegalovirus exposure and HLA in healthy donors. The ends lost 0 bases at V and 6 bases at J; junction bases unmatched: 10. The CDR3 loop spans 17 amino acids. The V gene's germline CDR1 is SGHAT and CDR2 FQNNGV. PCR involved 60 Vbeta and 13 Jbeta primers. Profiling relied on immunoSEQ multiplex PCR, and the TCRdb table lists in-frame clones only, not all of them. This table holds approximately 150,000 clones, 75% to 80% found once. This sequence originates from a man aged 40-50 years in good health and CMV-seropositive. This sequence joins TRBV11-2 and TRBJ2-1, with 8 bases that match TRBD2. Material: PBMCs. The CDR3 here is CASSLDPSGRVPNEQFF. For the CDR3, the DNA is TGTGCCAGCAGCTTAGATCCCAGCGGGAGAGTCCCCAATGAGCAGTTCTTC.